The 10 T cell receptor beta chains below come from one sample, sequenced in a study of T-cell reconstitution after alpha-beta-depleted transplantation in children. Library preparation (for TCRbeta) was performed with unique molecular identifiers. Using its own MiXCR run on the PCR reads, TCRdb lists one record per CDR3 protein. The sample has 540,000 or so distinct CDR3 sequences, 20% to 25% seen once. The sample in question was PBMCs, mostly from graft donor cells, obtained 360 days after TCRalphabeta/CD19-depleted stem cell transplant. The receptors derive from a boy in the first two years of life who had a stem cell transplant for acute myeloid leukemia, so the T cells may come from the graft donor.

The chain has TRBV27 and TRBJ2-7; 10 bases are shared with TRBD2. Germline V gives CDR1 MNHEY, CDR2 SMNVEV (reference sequence). The V and J ends lost 2 bases and 2 bases, in that order; junction bases with no gene match: 3. There are 15 residues in the CDR3. The CDR3 loop is CASSLKAGGPYEQYV. DNA for the CDR3: TGTGCCAGCAGTTTAAAAGCGGGGGGGCCCTACGAGCAGTACGTC.

This chain links TRBV9 with TRBJ2-1; 7 bases agree with TRBD2. CDR1 is SGDLS and CDR2 is YYNGEE in the germline V gene. Trimming cost V 3 bases and J 6 bases; bases outside gene matches: 6. The CDR3 spans 14 residues. The CDR3 sequence is CASSAASGPNEQFF. The CDR3 DNA reads as TGTGCCAGCAGCGCCGCTAGCGGCCCCAATGAGCAGTTCTTC.

This clonotype has only a few counts. CDR3 nucleotides: TGTGCCAGCAGCTTGGATGGGGGTCCCTACGAGCAGTACGTC. Translated: CASSLDGGPYEQYV. The V call is TRBV5-5, the J call TRBJ2-7, with D tentatively TRBD1 or TRBD2 (5 bases each). This CDR3 region has 14 residues. Trimming removed 0 bases from V and 2 bases from J, with 9 bases in between. CDR1 is SGHKS and CDR2 is YYEKEE in the germline V gene (reference sequence).

The chain carries TRBV7-2 and TRBJ2-3, with D uncertain. The CDR3 contains 12 residues. V was pared by 7 bases and J by 6 bases, with 11 bases between. The germline CDR1 and CDR2 sequences are SGHTA and FQGNSA. In DNA form, the CDR3 reads TGTGCCAGCAAGCTTGGAGTCGATACGCAGTATTTT. Its protein is CASKLGVDTQYF.

This clonotype appeared a few times. This chain uses TRBV6-1 with TRBJ1-2; D is undetermined. Trimming cost V 5 bases and J 5 bases, with 30 bases left between them. CDR1 and CDR2 from the germline V gene are MNHNS and SASEGT. This CDR3 has 19 amino acids. CDR3 bases: TGTGCCAGCAGTCGGCAGGAGCGAAGGATCGGGAGGTTAGGGTATGGCTACACCTTC. Translating it yields CASSRQERRIGRLGYGYTF.

This clonotype was counted many times. V gene TRBV3-1 combines with J gene TRBJ2-7; no reliable D call. Germline CDR1 is LGHDT and CDR2 is YNNKEL (reference sequence). This CDR3 region has 12 residues. The V end was cut by 4 bases, the J end by 2 bases, with 6 bases between. The chain's CDR3 is CASSPATYEQYV. The CDR3 DNA sequence: TGTGCCAGCAGCCCAGCCACCTACGAGCAGTACGTC.

The V call is TRBV18, the J call TRBJ2-1, with D uncertain. Germline V gene data show CDR1 as KGHSH and CDR2 as LQKENI. V was trimmed by 0 bases and J by 5 bases, leaving 11 bases between them. The CDR3 runs 15 residues. CDR3 nucleotide sequence: TGTGCCAGCTCACCACCTTCGTCCAGAAACAATGAGCAGTTCTTC. It yields the protein CASSPPSSRNNEQFF.

The table lists this clonotype with a few counts. The gene calls are TRBV29-1 and TRBJ2-5; perhaps TRBD1 as D (6 bases). The CDR3 length is 15 residues. Germline CDR1 reads SQVTM; CDR2 reads ANQGSEA. With 3 bases removed from V and 5 bases from J, the gap between germline ends came to 19 bases. The CDR3 DNA follows: TGCAGCGTTGATGTTTCCGGGACATTGAGTGAGACCCAGTACTTC. It encodes CSVDVSGTLSETQYF. The full variable domain, in which reference TRBV29-1 and TRBJ2-5 provide the parts outside the CDR3, is SAVISQKPSRDICQRGTSLTIQCQVDSQVTMMFWYRQQPGQSLTLIATANQGSEATYESGFVIDKFPISRPNLTFSTLTVSNMSPEDSSIYLCSVDVSGTLSETQYFGPGTRLLVL.

This clonotype was picked up many times. The V and J genes are TRBV6-5 and TRBJ2-6; D possibly corresponds to TRBD2 (6 bases). The germline V gene encodes CDR1 MNHEY and CDR2 SVGAGI. Trimming took off 5 bases at V and 2 bases at J, with 10 bases between the two ends. The CDR3 is made up of 15 amino acids. CDR3 nucleotides: TGTGCCAGCAGTAGGAGGGTGGCTGGGGCCAACGTCCTGACTTTC. Translation gives CASSRRVAGANVLTF.

The chain has TRBV7-2 and TRBJ2-5; 10 bases align to TRBD2. V lost 5 bases to trimming and J lost 7 bases; unmatched junction nucleotides: 7. CDR3 length: 14 residues. CDR1 is SGHTA and CDR2 is FQGNSA in the germline V gene. In DNA form, the CDR3 reads TGTGCCAGCAGCCTTAGCGGGGGGCTAGGGACCCAGTACTTC. This sequence encodes CASSLSGGLGTQYF.